The 9 T cell receptor beta chains below come from one sample, sequenced in a study of T cell repertoires in cytomegalovirus infection. TCRdb fed the reads into MiXCR, producing one record per CDR3 protein. The table has about 76,000 distinct CDR3 sequences, 3% to 4.5% seen once. Sequencing was done on a sample of PBMCs. The receptor source for this set is a human donor in good health (CMV status not recorded). Some clones in this sample may be carry-over from other donors' samples.

This clonotype came up many times. This rearrangement joins TRBV19 to TRBJ1-1; 7 bases fit TRBD1. The germline CDR1 and CDR2 sequences are LNHDA and SQIVND (reference sequence). The CDR3 contains 16 residues. After removal of 6 bases from V and 2 bases from J, the junction contained 12 bases not matched to a gene. DNA for the CDR3: TGTGCCAGTAGGGATTTCCTCGGGACAGCCAACACTGAAGCTTTCTTT. Residues: CASRDFLGTANTEAFF.

This clonotype was seen ten or more times. The rearrangement joins TRBV7-2 to TRBJ1-5, with D perhaps TRBD1 (5 bases). This CDR3 spans 15 amino acids. Germline CDR1 reads SGHTA; CDR2 reads FQGNSA. V shed 5 bases and J shed 0 bases, with 11 bases lying between them. The CDR3, as DNA: TGTGCCAGCAGCGCTGACAGTTATAGCAATCAGCCCCAGCATTTT. Its translation is CASSADSYSNQPQHF.

This clonotype was counted a few times. The genes are TRBV2 and TRBJ1-6; 8 bases fit TRBD1. CDR1 SNHLY and CDR2 FYNNEI come from the germline V gene. V was clipped by 2 bases and J by 6 bases; unmatched bases: 3. This CDR3 spans 15 amino acids. CDR3 region: CASSEMGQVNSPLHF. For the CDR3, the DNA is TGTGCCAGCAGTGAAATGGGACAGGTTAATTCACCCCTCCACTTT.

Many counts were recorded for this clonotype. In nucleotides, the CDR3 is TGTGCCAGCAGCCCAGGACTCAACACAGATACGCAGTATTTT. Translation gives CASSPGLNTDTQYF. This sequence joins TRBV7-3 and TRBJ2-3, with TRBD2 as a possible D gene (5 bases). Germline CDR1 and CDR2: SGHTA and FQGTGA. The CDR3 runs to 14 residues. Trimming shortened V by 5 bases and J by 2 bases, and 11 bases separated the two germline ends.

In its sample, this clonotype was seen many times. The chain has TRBV28 and TRBJ2-1, with 10 nucleotides matching TRBD2. Germline trimming cut 6 bases from V and 2 bases from J; bases unmatched to any gene: 4. In germline, CDR1 is MDHEN, CDR2 SYDVKM. This CDR3 contains 15 residues. Here the CDR3 reads CASSSSGGAYNEQFF. The DNA for the CDR3 is TGTGCCAGCAGCTCTAGCGGGGGAGCCTACAATGAGCAGTTCTTC.

Ten or more counts support this clonotype. This chain joins TRBV6-2 or TRBV6-3 and TRBJ2-7; 7 positions match TRBD1. From germline, CDR1 is MNHEY and CDR2 SVGEGT. The CDR3 has 13 amino acids. V shed 2 bases, J shed 6 bases, and the junction held 4 bases outside the gene matches. CDR3 coding DNA: TGTGCCAGCAGTTACGACAGGGCAAGCGAGCAGTACTTC. This codes for CASSYDRASEQYF.

This clonotype was seen ten or more times. The chain combines TRBV7-2 with TRBJ2-3; D is possibly TRBD2 (5 bases). The CDR3 totals 16 residues. V lost 5 bases, J lost 2 bases, and 17 bases lay in between. Germline V gene sequence: CDR1 SGHTA, CDR2 FQGNSA. The CDR3 nucleotides read TGTGCCAGCAGCCTTCGGCTAGCCGCGACCACAGATACGCAGTATTTT. This codes for CASSLRLAATTDTQYF.

This clonotype was detected many times. The J gene is TRBJ1-1, the V gene TRBV4-2; no definite D call. V was clipped by 4 bases and J by 6 bases, with 12 bases between them. CDR1 is LGHNA, CDR2 YNFKEQ, per germline. The CDR3 consists of 13 residues. CDR3 nucleotide sequence: TGTGCCAGCAGCCCGCGGGGTTACGCTGAAGCTTTCTTT. Protein sequence: CASSPRGYAEAFF.

The table lists this clonotype with many counts. The chain couples TRBV7-6 to TRBJ1-2; a possible D gene is TRBD1 (5 bases). The CDR3 spans 21 residues. Germline CDR1 is SGHVS and CDR2 is FNYEAQ. Deletions cut 1 base from V and 8 bases from J, with 35 bases between. The CDR3: CASSLGVRAAPRGVPTGGYTF. CDR3 coding DNA: TGTGCCAGCAGCTTAGGCGTCCGCGCCGCGCCTAGAGGGGTGCCAACAGGCGGCTACACCTTC. Full variable domain (missing parts from reference TRBV7-6 and TRBJ1-2): GAGVSQSPRYKVTKRGQDVALRCDPISGHVSLYWYRQALGQGPEFLTYFNYEAQQDKSGLPNDRFSAERPEGSISTLTIQRTEQRDSAMYRCASSLGVRAAPRGVPTGGYTFGSGTRLTVV.